One sample yielded the 16 T cell receptor beta chains listed below, sequenced in a study of Ad26.COV2.S vaccination and SARS-CoV-2 variants. Sequencing used immunoSEQ multiplex PCR; TCRdb keeps in-frame clones, though not all of them. Here the sample spans over 400,000 clones, roughly nine tenths being singletons. Sample treatment: about 20 received Ad26.COV2.S at low or high dose, single or two shots; roughly five received placebo; per-sample allocation not given. Following the first vaccine or placebo injection, samples were taken on day 63. The sample was peripheral blood, taken in a trial of Ad26.COV2.S vaccine versus placebo. The receptor set was obtained from a person between 18 and 65 years old who received the Ad26.COV2.S COVID-19 vaccine or a placebo.

V and J are TRBV5-1 and TRBJ2-7, with D tentatively TRBD2 (6 bases). CDR1 SGHRS and CDR2 YFSETQ come from the germline V gene. The V end lost 4 bases, the J end lost 2 bases, and 13 bases lay between the germline ends. This CDR3 comprises 14 residues. This CDR3 reads CASSLSGRAYEQYF. CDR3 DNA sequence: TGCGCCAGCAGCCTTAGCGGCAGGGCCTACGAGCAGTACTTC.

This sequence joins TRBV7-2 and TRBJ1-1, with unresolved D. CDR1 and CDR2 from the germline V gene are SGHTA and FQGNSA. The CDR3 contains 15 residues. Trimming removed 5 bases from V and 0 bases from J, with 13 bases in between. CDR3 loop: CASSPNLLMNTEAFF. CDR3 DNA: TGTGCCAGCAGCCCCAATTTACTAATGAACACTGAAGCTTTCTTT.

The chain has TRBV6-1 and TRBJ1-3, with D possibly TRBD1 on 6 matching bases. V was shortened by 4 bases and J by 0 bases, with 19 bases between the two germline ends. There are 18 residues in the CDR3. Germline lookup yields CDR1 MNHNS and CDR2 SASEGT. CDR3: CASSVVIGTHYSGNTIYF. The CDR3 bases are TGTGCCAGCAGTGTAGTCATCGGGACACACTACTCTGGAAACACCATATATTTT.

CDR3 nucleotides: TGTGCCAGCAGCTCCAGGGGACAGGGGGGCTACACCTTC. Translation gives CASSSRGQGGYTF. The chain combines TRBV7-2 with TRBJ1-2; 10 positions match TRBD1. CDR1 and CDR2 from the germline V gene are SGHTA and FQGNSA. The V and J ends lost 4 bases and 8 bases, in that order; junction bases with no gene match: 4. The CDR3 spans 13 residues.

DNA for the CDR3: TGTGCCAGCAGCCCCGCCCGGCAGGGGGATATCGAGACCCAGTACTTC. Amino acid sequence: CASSPARQGDIETQYF. The chain combines TRBV4-2 with TRBJ2-5; 7 bases fit TRBD1. Trimming at V came to 4 bases and at J to 5 bases, leaving 13 bases not matched to a gene. The germline gives CDR1 LGHNA, CDR2 YNFKEQ. The CDR3 runs 16 residues.

A word on this clone: Other DNA sequences within the sample encode an identical CDR3. The chain links TRBV5-4 to TRBJ2-5; D gene ambiguous. The CDR3 is 14 residues long. From germline, CDR1 is SGHNT and CDR2 YYREEE (reference sequence). Trimming took 0 bases from V and 0 from J, leaving 6 bases between them. The CDR3: CASSLARNQETQYF. The CDR3 nucleotides read TGTGCCAGCAGCTTGGCCAGGAACCAAGAGACCCAGTACTTC.

CDR3 residues: CASSRARNQETQYF. The CDR3 DNA sequence: TGTGCCAGCTCACGGGCCAGAAACCAAGAGACCCAGTACTTC. The chain employs TRBV18 and TRBJ2-5; no clear D. Trimming shortened V by 4 bases and J by 0 bases, and 9 bases separated the two germline ends. CDR1 is KGHSH, CDR2 LQKENI, per germline. The CDR3 is 14 residues long.

V is TRBV11-2 and J is TRBJ2-3; D gene uncertain. The CDR3 length is 15 residues. Trimming took off 5 bases at V and 1 base at J, with 13 bases between the two ends. Germline V gene sequence: CDR1 SGHAT, CDR2 FQNNGV. The CDR3 DNA is TGTGCCAGCAGCCCTATACTCAGAGGCACAGATACGCAGTATTTT. It translates to CASSPILRGTDTQYF.

This chain links TRBV6-2 or TRBV6-3 with TRBJ2-5; a possible D gene is TRBD2 (6 bases). Germline V CDR1 and CDR2: MNHEY, SVGEGT. There are 14 residues in the CDR3. V lost 1 base to trimming and J lost 2 bases, with 8 bases between them. The CDR3 bases are TGTGCCAGCAGTTACTGGGCGGGGCAAGAGACCCAGTACTTC. Encoded protein: CASSYWAGQETQYF.

CDR3 protein: CASSETGGVWQTQYF. CDR3 DNA sequence: TGTGCCAGCAGCGAGACAGGGGGGGTATGGCAGACCCAGTACTTC. The rearrangement joins TRBV7-2 to TRBJ2-5; 9 nucleotides align to TRBD1. This CDR3 has 15 residues. Losses at the gene ends were 5 bases for V and 6 bases for J; bases not matched to a gene: 10. In germline, CDR1 is SGHTA, CDR2 FQGNSA.

The V call is TRBV9, the J call TRBJ1-1, with D tentatively TRBD1 (6 bases). This CDR3 is 14 amino acids long. The germline gives CDR1 SGDLS, CDR2 YYNGEE. Trimming stripped 2 bases from V and 6 bases from J, with 14 bases between. The CDR3 region has the DNA TGTGCCAGCAGCGTTGGGGGCTGGGTGGCTGAAGCTTTCTTT. It encodes CASSVGGWVAEAFF.

The chain links TRBV29-1 to TRBJ1-1; a possible D gene is TRBD1 (5 bases). The CDR3 spans 10 residues. Germline loops: CDR1 SQVTM, CDR2 ANQGSEA. The V end lost 4 bases, the J end lost 7 bases, and 7 bases lay between the germline ends. DNA for the CDR3: TGCAGCGTTGCTACAGGTGAAGCTTTCTTT. It translates to CSVATGEAFF.

The genes are TRBV6-6 and TRBJ2-1; D not resolved. Trimming shortened V by 11 bases and J by 7 bases, and 3 bases separated the two germline ends. Germline-derived CDR1 and CDR2 are MNHNY and SVGAGI (reference sequence). The CDR3 has 8 amino acids. CDR3 protein: CAVNEQFF. CDR3 in DNA: TGTGCCGTAAATGAGCAGTTCTTC.

This chain uses TRBV7-3 with TRBJ2-1; perhaps D is TRBD1 or TRBD2 (5 bases each). Trimming took 1 base from V and 10 from J, leaving 14 bases between them. Germline-derived CDR1 and CDR2 are SGHTA and FQGTGA. This CDR3 contains 14 residues. In DNA, the CDR3 is TGTGCCAGCAGCTTAAAGGGCCCCGGGGCGGAGCAGTTCTTC. This translates into CASSLKGPGAEQFF.

The chain is built from TRBV4-2 and TRBJ1-2, with D perhaps matching TRBD1 (6 bases). This CDR3 has 14 residues. V was trimmed by 1 base and J by 3 bases, leaving 9 bases between them. From germline, CDR1 is LGHNA and CDR2 YNFKEQ. The CDR3: CASSQGEGDYGYTF. The CDR3 DNA sequence: TGTGCCAGCAGCCAAGGTGAGGGGGACTATGGCTACACCTTC.

V and J are TRBV3-1 (or the pseudogene TRBV3-2) and TRBJ2-2; no clear D gene. The CDR3 length is 11 residues. Germline values: CDR1 LGHDT, CDR2 YNNKEL (reference sequence). V lost 4 bases to trimming and J lost 7 bases, with 4 bases between them. CDR3 nucleotide sequence: TGTGCCAGCAGCCGGGACGGGGAGCTGTTTTTT. This encodes CASSRDGELFF.